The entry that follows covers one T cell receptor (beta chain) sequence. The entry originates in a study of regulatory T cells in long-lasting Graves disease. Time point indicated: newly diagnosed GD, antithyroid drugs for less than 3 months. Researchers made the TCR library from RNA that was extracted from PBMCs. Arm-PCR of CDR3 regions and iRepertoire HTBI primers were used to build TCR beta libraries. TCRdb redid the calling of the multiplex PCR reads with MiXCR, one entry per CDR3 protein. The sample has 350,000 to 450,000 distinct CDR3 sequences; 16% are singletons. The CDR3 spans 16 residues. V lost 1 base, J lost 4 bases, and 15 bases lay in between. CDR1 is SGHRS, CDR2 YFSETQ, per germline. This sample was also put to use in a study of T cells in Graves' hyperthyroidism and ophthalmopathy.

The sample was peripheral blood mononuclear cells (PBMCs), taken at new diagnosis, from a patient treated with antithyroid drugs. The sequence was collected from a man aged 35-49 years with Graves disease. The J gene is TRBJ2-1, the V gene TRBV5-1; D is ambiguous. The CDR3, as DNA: TGCGCCAGCAGCTTGAATGTGGCCCCGGCTTACAATGAGCAGTTCTTC. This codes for CASSLNVAPAYNEQFF.